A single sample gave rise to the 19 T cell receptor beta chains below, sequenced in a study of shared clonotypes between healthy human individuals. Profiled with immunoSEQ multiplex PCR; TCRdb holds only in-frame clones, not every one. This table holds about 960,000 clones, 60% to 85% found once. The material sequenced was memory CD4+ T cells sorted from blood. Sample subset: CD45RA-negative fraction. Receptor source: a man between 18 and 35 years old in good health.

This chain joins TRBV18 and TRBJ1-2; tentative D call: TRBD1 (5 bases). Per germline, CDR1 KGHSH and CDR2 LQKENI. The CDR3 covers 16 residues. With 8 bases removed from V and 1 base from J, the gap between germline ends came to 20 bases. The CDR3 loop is CASKQGLEGSNYGYTF. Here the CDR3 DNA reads TGTGCCAGCAAGCAGGGACTGGAGGGGAGTAACTATGGCTACACCTTC.

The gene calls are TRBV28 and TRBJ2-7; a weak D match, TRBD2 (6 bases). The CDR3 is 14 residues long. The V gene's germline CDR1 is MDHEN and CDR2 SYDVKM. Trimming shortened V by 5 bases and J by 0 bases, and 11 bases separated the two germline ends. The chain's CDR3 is CASSAPEGSYEQYF. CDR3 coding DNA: TGTGCCAGCAGTGCTCCGGAGGGCTCCTACGAGCAGTACTTC.

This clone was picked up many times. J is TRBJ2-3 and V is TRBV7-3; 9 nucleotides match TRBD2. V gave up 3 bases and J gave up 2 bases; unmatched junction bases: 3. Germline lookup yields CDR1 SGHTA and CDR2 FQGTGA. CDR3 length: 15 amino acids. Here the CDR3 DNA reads TGTGCCAGCAGCTTTAGCGGGGGTTACACAGATACGCAGTATTTT. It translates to CASSFSGGYTDTQYF.

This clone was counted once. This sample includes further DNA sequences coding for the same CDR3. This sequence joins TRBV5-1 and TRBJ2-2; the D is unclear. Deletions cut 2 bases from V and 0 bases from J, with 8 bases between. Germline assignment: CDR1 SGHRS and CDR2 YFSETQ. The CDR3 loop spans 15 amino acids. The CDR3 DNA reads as TGCGCCAGCAGCTTAGTAACACCGAACACCGGGGAGCTGTTTTTT. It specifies CASSLVTPNTGELFF.

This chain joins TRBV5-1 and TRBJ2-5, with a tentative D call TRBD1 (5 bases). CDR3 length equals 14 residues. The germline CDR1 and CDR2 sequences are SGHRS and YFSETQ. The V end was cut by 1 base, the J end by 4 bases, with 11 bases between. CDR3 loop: CASSLRPQAETQYF. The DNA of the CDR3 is TGCGCCAGCAGCTTGCGTCCACAGGCAGAGACCCAGTACTTC.

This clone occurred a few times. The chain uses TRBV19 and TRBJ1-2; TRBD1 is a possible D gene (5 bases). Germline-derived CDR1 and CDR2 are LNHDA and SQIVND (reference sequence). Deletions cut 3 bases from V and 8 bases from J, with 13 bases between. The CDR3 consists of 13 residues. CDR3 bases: TGTGCCAGTAGTATCGAAGGGGAAGGAGGCTACACCTTC. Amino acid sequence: CASSIEGEGGYTF.

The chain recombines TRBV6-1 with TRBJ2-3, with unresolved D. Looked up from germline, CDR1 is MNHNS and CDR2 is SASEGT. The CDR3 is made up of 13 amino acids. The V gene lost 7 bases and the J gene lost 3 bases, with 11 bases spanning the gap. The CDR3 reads CASKQRLTDTQYF. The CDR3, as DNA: TGTGCCAGCAAGCAAAGGCTAACAGATACGCAGTATTTT.

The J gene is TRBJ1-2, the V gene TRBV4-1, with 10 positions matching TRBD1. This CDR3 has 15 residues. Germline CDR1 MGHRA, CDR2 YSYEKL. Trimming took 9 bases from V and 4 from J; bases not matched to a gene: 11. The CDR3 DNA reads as TGCGCCAGTCGGGGGGACAGGGGACTCTCCTATGGCTACACCTTC. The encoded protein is CASRGDRGLSYGYTF.

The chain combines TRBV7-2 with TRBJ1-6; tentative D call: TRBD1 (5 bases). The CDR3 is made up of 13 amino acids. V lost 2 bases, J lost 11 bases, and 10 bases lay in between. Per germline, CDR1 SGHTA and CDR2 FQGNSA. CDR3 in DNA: TGTGCCAGCAGCTTAATAGGGGACCCACCCCTCCACTTT. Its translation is CASSLIGDPPLHF.

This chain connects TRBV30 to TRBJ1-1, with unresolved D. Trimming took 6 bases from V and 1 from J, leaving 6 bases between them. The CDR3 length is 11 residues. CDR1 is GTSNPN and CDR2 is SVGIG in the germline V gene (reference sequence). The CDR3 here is CACKWNTEAFF. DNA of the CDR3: TGTGCCTGCAAGTGGAACACTGAAGCTTTCTTT.

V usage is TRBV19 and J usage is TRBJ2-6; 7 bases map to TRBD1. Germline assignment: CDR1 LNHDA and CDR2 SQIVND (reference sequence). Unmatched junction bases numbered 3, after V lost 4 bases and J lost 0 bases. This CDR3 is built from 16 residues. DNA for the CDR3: TGTGCCAGTAGTACCGGACAGGCCTCTGGGGCCAACGTCCTGACTTTC. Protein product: CASSTGQASGANVLTF.

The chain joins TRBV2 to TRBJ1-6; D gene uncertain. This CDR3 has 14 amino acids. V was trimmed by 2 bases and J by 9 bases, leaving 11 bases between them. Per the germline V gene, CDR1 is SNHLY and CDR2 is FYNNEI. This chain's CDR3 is CASSERGLGSPLHF. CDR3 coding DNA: TGTGCCAGCAGTGAACGAGGGCTGGGTTCACCCCTCCACTTT.

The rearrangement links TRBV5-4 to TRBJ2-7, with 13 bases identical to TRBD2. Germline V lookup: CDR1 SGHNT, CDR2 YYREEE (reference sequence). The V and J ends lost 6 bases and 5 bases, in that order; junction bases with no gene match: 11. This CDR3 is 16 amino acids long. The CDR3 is CASTRAGLAGDHEQYF. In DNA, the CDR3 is TGTGCCAGCACCCGTGCCGGACTAGCGGGAGATCACGAGCAGTACTTC. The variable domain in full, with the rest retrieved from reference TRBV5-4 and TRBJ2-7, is ETGVTQSPTHLIKTRGQQVTLRCSSQSGHNTVSWYQQALGQGPQFIFQYYREEENGRGNFPPRFSGLQFPNYSSELNVNALELDDSALYLCASTRAGLAGDHEQYFGPGTRLTVT.

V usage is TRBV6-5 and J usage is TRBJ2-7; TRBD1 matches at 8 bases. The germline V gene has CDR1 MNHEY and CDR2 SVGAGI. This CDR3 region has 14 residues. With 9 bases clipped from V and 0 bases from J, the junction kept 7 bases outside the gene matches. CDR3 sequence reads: CASHTGTGSYEQYF. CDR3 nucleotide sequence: TGTGCCAGTCATACGGGGACAGGCTCCTACGAGCAGTACTTC.

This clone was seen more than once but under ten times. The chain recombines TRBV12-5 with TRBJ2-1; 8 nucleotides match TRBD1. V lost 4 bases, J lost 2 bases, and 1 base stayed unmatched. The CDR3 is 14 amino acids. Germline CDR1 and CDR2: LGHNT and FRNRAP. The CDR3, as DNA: TGTGCTAGTGGTTCGACAGGGGCCTACAATGAGCAGTTCTTC. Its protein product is CASGSTGAYNEQFF.

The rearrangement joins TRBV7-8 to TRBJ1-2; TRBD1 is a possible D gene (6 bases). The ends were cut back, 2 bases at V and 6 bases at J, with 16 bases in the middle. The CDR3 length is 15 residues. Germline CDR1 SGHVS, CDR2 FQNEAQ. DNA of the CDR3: TGTGCCAGCAGCTTATCGGCCAGGGGATTTGATGGCTACACCTTC. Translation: CASSLSARGFDGYTF. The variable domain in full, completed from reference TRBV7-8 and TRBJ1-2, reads GAGVSQSPRYKVAKRGQDVALRCDPISGHVSLFWYQQALGQGPEFLTYFQNEAQLDKSGLPSDRFFAERPEGSVSTLKIQRTQQEDSAVYLCASSLSARGFDGYTFGSGTRLTVV.

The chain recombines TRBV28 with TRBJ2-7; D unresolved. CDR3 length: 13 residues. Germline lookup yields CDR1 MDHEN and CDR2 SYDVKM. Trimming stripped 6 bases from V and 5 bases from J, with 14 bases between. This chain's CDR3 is CASSTPVPNEQYF. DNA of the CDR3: TGTGCCAGCAGCACCCCAGTCCCGAACGAGCAGTACTTC. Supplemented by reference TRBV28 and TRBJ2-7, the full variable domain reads DVKVTQSSRYLVKRTGEKVFLECVQDMDHENMFWYRQDPGLGLRLIYFSYDVKMKEKGDIPEGYSVSREKKERFSLILESASTNQTSMYLCASSTPVPNEQYFGPGTRLTVT.

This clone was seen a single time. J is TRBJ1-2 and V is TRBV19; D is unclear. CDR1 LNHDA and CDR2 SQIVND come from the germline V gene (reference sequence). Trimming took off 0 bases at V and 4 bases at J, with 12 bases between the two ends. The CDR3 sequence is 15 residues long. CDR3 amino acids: CASSIEVTGSYGYTF. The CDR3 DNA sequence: TGTGCCAGTAGTATAGAGGTGACTGGGTCCTATGGCTACACCTTC.

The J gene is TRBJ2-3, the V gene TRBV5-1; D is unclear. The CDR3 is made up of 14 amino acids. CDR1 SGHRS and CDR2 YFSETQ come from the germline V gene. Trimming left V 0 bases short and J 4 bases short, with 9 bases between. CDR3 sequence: CASSLAWGSDTQYF. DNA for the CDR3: TGCGCCAGCAGCTTGGCCTGGGGATCAGATACGCAGTATTTT.